The 31 T cell receptor beta chains below come from one sample, sequenced in a study of shared clonotypes between healthy human individuals. The protocol was immunoSEQ multiplex PCR, while the TCRdb copy is restricted to in-frame clones and leaves out a portion. The sample includes fewer than 1 million clones, about 96% of them seen just once. Positive CCR7 selection of CD45RO-negative cells yielded the naive CD8 cells, and terminally differentiated effector memory CD45RA+ cells were excluded. Source material: naive CD8+ T cells sorted from blood. Receptor source: a man aged 25 to 40 in good health.

The chain uses TRBV10-1 and TRBJ2-1; D might be TRBD2 (6 bases). Germline-derived CDR1 and CDR2 are WNHNN and SYGVQD (reference sequence). The V end lost 11 bases, the J end lost 5 bases, and 19 bases lay between the germline ends. The CDR3 consists of 14 residues. CDR3 in amino acids: CAPPPTSFHNEQFF. The DNA of the CDR3 is TGCGCCCCGCCTCCAACTAGCTTCCACAATGAGCAGTTCTTC.

This rearrangement joins TRBV10-1 to TRBJ2-2; D remains unclear. V was clipped by 3 bases and J by 4 bases, with 12 bases between them. Looked up from germline, CDR1 is WNHNN and CDR2 is SYGVQD (reference sequence). The CDR3 covers 15 residues. Here the CDR3 reads CASSDGQVSTGELFF. The CDR3 coding sequence is TGCGCCAGCAGTGATGGTCAGGTATCCACCGGGGAGCTGTTTTTT.

The chain joins TRBV15 to TRBJ2-2; 7 positions match TRBD1. The ends lost 5 bases at V and 7 bases at J; junction bases unmatched: 16. CDR1 is LNHNV, CDR2 YYDKDF, per germline (reference sequence). This CDR3 comprises 17 residues. CDR3: CATSPETGFDLGGELFF. CDR3 nucleotides: TGTGCCACCAGCCCAGAGACAGGGTTTGATTTGGGCGGGGAGCTGTTTTTT.

The chain combines TRBV14 with TRBJ2-1; no clear D. Trimming took 0 bases from V and 5 from J, leaving 14 bases between them. This CDR3 is 16 amino acids long. Germline values: CDR1 SGHDN, CDR2 FVKESK. The CDR3 loop reads CASSQDFLQPHNEQFF. CDR3 sequence (DNA): TGTGCCAGCAGCCAAGATTTCCTACAGCCGCACAATGAGCAGTTCTTC.

The chain is built from TRBV6-1 and TRBJ2-7; D remains unclear. The V gene's germline CDR1 is MNHNS and CDR2 SASEGT. Trimming removed 3 bases at V and 2 bases at J, with 20 bases between. The CDR3 spans 17 residues. DNA of the CDR3: TGTGCCAGCAGTGACCTCCCACTCATGGGAACCACCTACGAGCAGTACTTC. This translates into CASSDLPLMGTTYEQYF.

The rearrangement joins TRBV15 to TRBJ2-7; 8 nucleotides line up with TRBD1. The CDR3 extends over 14 amino acids. V was pared by 3 bases and J by 5 bases, with 6 bases of the junction left unmatched. Looked up from germline, CDR1 is LNHNV and CDR2 is YYDKDF (reference sequence). CDR3 sequence (DNA): TGTGCCACCAGCAGGAGGACAGGGTTCGACGAGCAGTACTTC. Translation gives CATSRRTGFDEQYF. Looking up the rest from reference TRBV15 and TRBJ2-7 gives the full variable domain: DAMVIQNPRYQVTQFGKPVTLSCSQTLNHNVMYWYQQKSSQAPKLLFHYYDKDFNNEADTPDNFQSRRPNTSFCFLDIRSPGLGDTAMYLCATSRRTGFDEQYFGPGTRLTVT.

V usage is TRBV11-2 and J usage is TRBJ2-5; no definite D call. CDR1 is SGHAT and CDR2 is FQNNGV in the germline V gene. The CDR3 loop spans 14 amino acids. V dropped 4 bases and J dropped 1 base, with 10 bases sitting between them. For the CDR3, the DNA is TGTGCCAGCAGCTCTTACAAAGTCCAAGAGACCCAGTACTTC. Protein: CASSSYKVQETQYF.

The chain links TRBV7-9 to TRBJ1-4; tentatively, D is TRBD1 (5 bases). The CDR3 contains 14 residues. Germline lookup yields CDR1 SEHNR and CDR2 FQNEAQ (reference sequence). Trimming pared 8 bases from V and 8 bases from J, leaving 18 bases between. DNA of the CDR3: TGTGCCAGCCGCACCGTTGGCGGGGACGAAAAACTGTTTTTT. It yields the protein CASRTVGGDEKLFF.

This clone appeared a single time. J is TRBJ1-2 and V is TRBV6-1; D not resolved. The CDR3 has 16 amino acids. Germline lookup yields CDR1 MNHNS and CDR2 SASEGT. V was cut by 2 bases and J by 5 bases, with 18 bases left in between. The CDR3 sequence: CASSELGSGAVYGYTF. In DNA form, the CDR3 reads TGTGCCAGCAGTGAACTCGGTTCAGGCGCGGTTTATGGCTACACCTTC.

This chain connects TRBV5-4 to TRBJ2-7; 8 bases match TRBD1. J gave up 6 bases and V 0 bases, and 2 bases lay outside the gene matches. CDR1 SGHNT and CDR2 YYREEE come from the germline V gene (reference sequence). The CDR3 sequence is 13 residues long. The CDR3 is CASSLGQGLEQYF. In DNA form, the CDR3 reads TGTGCCAGCAGCTTGGGACAGGGGCTCGAGCAGTACTTC.

The gene calls are TRBV10-3 and TRBJ2-1; no firm D call. The CDR3 runs to 12 residues. Germline V gene lookup returns CDR1 ENHRY and CDR2 SYGVKD. The CDR3, as DNA: TGTGCTACCCGGAGTTATACGGCTGAGCAGTTCTTC. Protein sequence: CATRSYTAEQFF.

This chain joins TRBV5-1 and TRBJ1-5; perhaps TRBD1 as D (6 bases). CDR3 length: 15 residues. Per germline, CDR1 SGHRS and CDR2 YFSETQ. The germline V and J ends were trimmed by 0 bases and 6 bases, with 13 bases remaining between them. CDR3 loop: CASSLAGGDPQPQHF. In nucleotides, the CDR3 is TGCGCCAGCAGCTTGGCTGGGGGCGACCCTCAGCCCCAGCATTTT.

The chain carries TRBV28 and TRBJ1-4; a weak D match, TRBD1 (6 bases). Germline CDR1 MDHEN, CDR2 SYDVKM. This CDR3 is built from 13 residues. V was shortened by 7 bases and J by 7 bases, with 13 bases between the two germline ends. CDR3 residues: CASTTGLAEKLFF. For the CDR3, the DNA is TGTGCCAGCACAACAGGGCTGGCTGAAAAACTGTTTTTT.

CDR3 loop: CASSYSGQGAYYEQYF. In DNA, the CDR3 is TGTGCCAGCAGTTACTCCGGACAGGGGGCCTACTACGAGCAGTACTTC. The chain couples TRBV6-5 to TRBJ2-7, with 11 bases that match TRBD1. The CDR3 spans 16 residues. Germline trimming cut 0 bases from V and 3 bases from J; bases unmatched to any gene: 4. Germline CDR1 and CDR2: MNHEY and SVGAGI.

The chain joins TRBV2 to TRBJ2-2; D gene ambiguous. The V end lost 0 bases, the J end lost 8 bases, and 13 bases lay between the germline ends. CDR3 size: 15 residues. The V gene's germline CDR1 is SNHLY and CDR2 FYNNEI. As DNA, the CDR3 is TGTGCCAGCAGTGAAGCAAACCGGGCAAAAGGGGAGCTGTTTTTT. Translated, it gives CASSEANRAKGELFF.

The chain links TRBV7-9 to TRBJ2-2; maybe TRBD1 (5 bases). Germline loops: CDR1 SEHNR, CDR2 FQNEAQ (reference sequence). The CDR3 has 11 residues. Trimming took off 7 bases at V and 5 bases at J, with 5 bases between the two ends. The chain's CDR3 is CASKGTGELFF. Here the CDR3 DNA reads TGTGCCAGCAAGGGGACCGGGGAGCTGTTTTTT.

Only a few counts were recorded for this clone. Other DNA sequences in the same sample also yield this CDR3. The genes are TRBV7-9 and TRBJ1-5; unclear D gene. This CDR3 region has 12 residues. Germline V CDR1 and CDR2: SEHNR, FQNEAQ (reference sequence). V dropped 1 base and J dropped 6 bases, with 4 bases sitting between them. The CDR3 coding sequence is TGTGCCAGCAGCTTAGGAAGTCAGCCCCAGCATTTT. Its translation is CASSLGSQPQHF.

The chain has TRBV7-9 and TRBJ2-7; 8 bases are a match to TRBD1. V gave up 4 bases and J gave up 0 bases; unmatched junction bases: 2. CDR1 is SEHNR, CDR2 FQNEAQ, per germline (reference sequence). This CDR3 comprises 14 residues. The CDR3 protein is CASSSGTGSYEQYF. Here the CDR3 DNA reads TGTGCCAGCAGCTCCGGGACAGGCTCCTACGAGCAGTACTTC.

The chain links TRBV14 to TRBJ2-7; 11 bases are a match to TRBD2. The trim removed 3 bases at V and 5 bases at J, leaving 15 bases unmatched. The CDR3 loop spans 18 amino acids. CDR1 is SGHDN and CDR2 is FVKESK in the germline V gene. The chain's CDR3 is CASSQEDPNSGREDEQYF. The CDR3 nucleotides read TGTGCCAGCAGCCAGGAGGACCCAAATAGCGGGAGGGAGGACGAGCAGTACTTC.

The chain recombines TRBV5-8 with TRBJ2-7; TRBD1 matches 9 bases. The CDR3 runs 14 residues. V shed 2 bases, J shed 5 bases, and the junction held 5 bases outside the gene matches. The germline CDR1 and CDR2 sequences are SGHTS and YDEGEE. The DNA for the CDR3 is TGTGCCAGCAGCTTCGACAGGGGGGTCCACGAGCAGTACTTC. Protein: CASSFDRGVHEQYF.

The gene calls are TRBV2 and TRBJ2-7, with 11 bases identical to TRBD2. V lost 4 bases, J lost 5 bases, and 4 bases stayed unmatched. Germline loops: CDR1 SNHLY, CDR2 FYNNEI. This CDR3 has 14 amino acids. CDR3 region: CASSVTSGKDEQYF. The CDR3 nucleotides are TGTGCCAGCAGTGTGACTAGCGGGAAAGACGAGCAGTACTTC.

This clone was picked up one time. The chain links TRBV27 to TRBJ2-7; D gene ambiguous. CDR3 length: 12 residues. The germline gives CDR1 MNHEY, CDR2 SMNVEV (reference sequence). Trimming removed 2 bases at V and 6 bases at J, with 8 bases between. CDR3 protein: CASSLPDSEQYF. The CDR3 DNA sequence: TGTGCCAGCAGTTTACCCGATAGCGAGCAGTACTTC.

About this clone: Other DNA sequences in the same sample also yield this CDR3. The chain joins TRBV4-1 to TRBJ2-1; possibly TRBD2 for D (5 bases). The V gene lost 1 base and the J gene lost 4 bases, with 11 bases spanning the gap. This CDR3 has 15 amino acids. The germline gives CDR1 MGHRA, CDR2 YSYEKL. The CDR3, as DNA: TGCGCCAGCAGCCAAGGCCCTAGCTCTTACAATGAGCAGTTCTTC. As protein: CASSQGPSSYNEQFF.

V usage is TRBV7-6 and J usage is TRBJ2-7; 11 nucleotides line up with TRBD2. The length of the CDR3 is 17 residues. From germline, CDR1 is SGHVS and CDR2 FNYEAQ. V gave up 5 bases and J gave up 4 bases; unmatched junction bases: 13. The CDR3 here is CASSRGTSGRRGYEQYF. The DNA of the CDR3 is TGTGCCAGCAGCCGGGGGACTAGCGGTCGCAGAGGGTACGAGCAGTACTTC.

V and J are TRBV4-1 and TRBJ2-3; D unresolved. Germline V lookup: CDR1 MGHRA, CDR2 YSYEKL. V was clipped by 1 base and J by 1 base, with 12 bases between them. The CDR3 runs 16 residues. CDR3 region: CASSQGAAIRTDTQYF. CDR3 coding DNA: TGCGCCAGCAGCCAAGGGGCGGCTATACGCACAGATACGCAGTATTTT.

Only one count was recorded for this clone. The chain recombines TRBV6-5 with TRBJ2-7; TRBD2 matches 10 bases. CDR1 is MNHEY, CDR2 SVGAGI, per germline. J was trimmed by 3 bases and V by 6 bases; bases with no gene match: 8. The CDR3 has 15 amino acids. The CDR3 DNA reads as TGTGCCAGCAGACCAGGACTAGCGGAGTTCTACGAGCAGTACTTC. Its translation is CASRPGLAEFYEQYF.

The CDR3 nucleotides read TGTGCCAGCAGCCGATCCCTTACAGGGTTCGCGTTCTTC. It yields the protein CASSRSLTGFAFF. V and J are TRBV27 and TRBJ2-1; D is possibly TRBD1 (6 bases). Trimming pared 6 bases from V and 15 bases from J, leaving 21 bases between. Germline V CDR1 and CDR2: MNHEY, SMNVEV (reference sequence). The CDR3 runs to 13 residues.

The chain uses TRBV27 and TRBJ2-7; no firm D call. V shed 10 bases and J shed 4 bases, with 11 bases lying between them. The CDR3 has 11 amino acids. The germline V gene encodes CDR1 MNHEY and CDR2 SMNVEV (reference sequence). The CDR3 loop reads CATPGTYEQYF. The DNA for the CDR3 is TGTGCCACTCCCGGAACTTACGAGCAGTACTTC.

CDR3 nucleotide sequence: TGCGCCAGCAGTGAATTTTACCCGCGCCCGGAGACCCAGTACTTC. Translation gives CASSEFYPRPETQYF. The chain links TRBV10-2 to TRBJ2-5; D uncertain. The CDR3 is 15 residues long. Germline V gene data show CDR1 as WSHSY and CDR2 as SAAADI. The V and J ends lost 3 bases and 5 bases respectively, with 16 bases between them.

This rearrangement joins TRBV2 to TRBJ1-2; TRBD1 is a possible D gene (5 bases). The CDR3 is made up of 12 amino acids. The V end lost 6 bases, the J end lost 4 bases, and 9 bases lay between the germline ends. Per germline, CDR1 SNHLY and CDR2 FYNNEI. The CDR3 sequence: CASRGTSYGYTF. The CDR3 DNA reads TGTGCCAGCAGGGGGACTTCCTATGGCTACACCTTC.

The CDR3 sequence: CASSLELALPLYEQYF. In DNA form, the CDR3 reads TGTGCCAGCAGCTTAGAACTAGCCCTCCCTCTCTACGAGCAGTACTTC. V usage is TRBV11-2 and J usage is TRBJ2-7; D is perhaps TRBD2 (6 bases). In germline, CDR1 is SGHAT, CDR2 FQNNGV. V gave up 0 bases and J gave up 3 bases, with 15 bases separating them. CDR3 length: 16 residues.